This is a list of T cell receptor beta chains from one sample in a study of T cells in Graves' hyperthyroidism and ophthalmopathy. Each CDR3 protein is one row after TCRdb ran MiXCR on the multiplex PCR reads. This table holds approximately 300,000 distinct CDR3 sequences, approximately 17% found once. Sequenced sample: blood. The receptors stem from a woman aged 55-70 years with Graves' ophthalmopathy. The CDR3 runs from the conserved cysteine through the conserved F or W. D genes are given only for firm matches. Clone size, where shown, is once, few, many, or a class for clones that have expanded.

d_call j_call clone_size v_call cdr3_nt cdr3_aa
. TRBJ2-7 many TRBV7-2 TGTGCCAGCAGCTTAGATTGGCAGGCCGGCGAGCAGTACTTC CASSLDWQAGEQYF
. TRBJ1-1 many TRBV7-8 TGTGCCAGCAGCTTAGGCCCCAGTTGGGAAGCTTTCTTT CASSLGPSWEAFF
TRBD2 TRBJ2-1 . TRBV18 TGTGCCAGCTCACCACATGTAGCAAGCGGGAGCTCCTACAATGAGCAGTTCTTC CASSPHVASGSSYNEQFF
TRBD2 TRBJ2-1 many TRBV11-2 TGTGCCAGCAGCTACGGACTAGCGGGAGGTAATGAGCAGTTCTTC CASSYGLAGGNEQFF
TRBD1 TRBJ1-2 many TRBV10-3 TGTGCCATCATACGGGACAGGGGAGACTATGGCTACACCTTC CAIIRDRGDYGYTF
TRBD2 TRBJ2-5 . TRBV4-2 TGTGCCAGCAGCCAAGACGGTAGCGGGAGGGCCGGTGAGACCCAGTACTTC CASSQDGSGRAGETQYF
. TRBJ2-1 many TRBV11-2 TGTGCCAGCAGCTCTCTTGGTGGGCTATGGCGGGAATCGAATGAGCAGTTCTTC CASSSLGGLWRESNEQFF
TRBD1 TRBJ1-2 once TRBV20-1 TGCAGTGCTACCTCCTATGGACAGGGCCTCAACTATGGCTACACCTTC CSATSYGQGLNYGYTF
. TRBJ2-1 many TRBV3-1 TGTGCCAGCAGCCAGGGGGCAGGAAGGGGCTACAATGAGCAGTTCTTC CASSQGAGRGYNEQFF
. TRBJ1-5 few TRBV27 TGTGCGGTGGGGGATCACCAGCCCCAGCATTTT CAVGDHQPQHF
. TRBJ2-5 many TRBV5-1 TGCGCCAGCAGCTTGTCTAGCATGAGGGAGACCCAGTACTTC CASSLSSMRETQYF
. TRBJ1-3 . TRBV3-1 TGTGCCAGCAGCCGTGAGGGCACGTCTGGAAACACCATATATTTT CASSREGTSGNTIYF
. TRBJ2-4 few TRBV20-1 TGCAGTGCTAGGAACAGGGCCGGCAAAAACATTCAGTACTTC CSARNRAGKNIQYF
TRBD2 TRBJ2-1 . TRBV6-2/TRBV6-3 TGTGCCAGCAGTTATTGGGCGACTAGCGGAAGCTCCTACAATGAGCAGTTCTTC CASSYWATSGSSYNEQFF
. TRBJ2-2 . TRBV5-1 TGCGCCAGCAGCTTGAACGGTGCGAACACCGGGGAGCTGTTTTTT CASSLNGANTGELFF
. TRBJ2-7 . TRBV7-7 TGTGCCAGCAGCTTAAAACAGGCTGACGAGCAGTACTTC CASSLKQADEQYF
. TRBJ2-1 many TRBV12-3/TRBV12-4 TGTGCCTGCGGATCGGGGTACAATGAGCAGTTCTTC CACGSGYNEQFF
. TRBJ1-3 many TRBV27 TGTGCCAGCAGTCGCTCCTACTCTGGAAACACCATATATTTT CASSRSYSGNTIYF
. TRBJ1-2 many TRBV11-2 TGTGCCAGCACCCCTGGGACAAACTATGGCTACACCTTC CASTPGTNYGYTF
TRBD2 TRBJ2-5 many TRBV6-5 TGTGCCAGCAGTTACTCGTGGATAGCGGGGGGGCAAGAGACCCAGTACTTC CASSYSWIAGGQETQYF
TRBD2 TRBJ2-1 . TRBV20-1 TGCAGTGCTCCCTGGGACTACGAGACCTACAATGAGCAGTTCTTC CSAPWDYETYNEQFF
TRBD2 TRBJ2-7 . TRBV3-1 TGTGCCAGCAGCCTGACTAGCGGGAGTATACACGAGCAGTACTTC CASSLTSGSIHEQYF
TRBD2 TRBJ2-1 . TRBV4-3 TGCGCCAGCAGCCAAGTCCCACTAGCGGGGCAAACATACAATGAGCAGTTCTTC CASSQVPLAGQTYNEQFF
TRBD1 TRBJ1-2 . TRBV4-3 TGCGCCAGCAGCCCGGAAGGACAGGGCCCTGTGTTTGGCTACACCTTC CASSPEGQGPVFGYTF
. TRBJ1-1 few TRBV4-3 TGCGCCAGCAGCCAACCTAACGGGGAAGAAGCTTTCTTT CASSQPNGEEAFF
. TRBJ2-7 many TRBV12-5 TGTGCTAGTGGTCGGGACAACTCCTACGAGCAGTACTTC CASGRDNSYEQYF
. TRBJ2-7 . TRBV6-1 TGTGCCAGCAGCTTTGTCGACAGGCAGTACTTC CASSFVDRQYF
. TRBJ2-3 . TRBV6-1 TGTGCCAGCATTGTACCCGGAAAAAGAGGCACAGATACGCAGTATTTT CASIVPGKRGTDTQYF
TRBD1 TRBJ1-1 many TRBV12-3/TRBV12-4 TGTGCCAGCAGTCCTCGCCGGGGTACAGGGGTTGCTGAAGCTTTCTTT CASSPRRGTGVAEAFF
TRBD1 TRBJ1-1 . TRBV7-2 TGTGCCAGCACCAACAGGGGGCGATCCAACACTGAAGCTTTCTTT CASTNRGRSNTEAFF
TRBD1 TRBJ1-1 many TRBV2 TGTGCCAGCCGTGGACAGGCGAACACTGAAGCTTTCTTT CASRGQANTEAFF
. TRBJ2-3 . TRBV7-6 TGTGCCAGCAGCTTAGAGTACAGCCGCACAGATACGCAGTATTTT CASSLEYSRTDTQYF
TRBD2 TRBJ2-7 . TRBV9 TGTGCCAGCAGCGTAACCGGGACTAGCGTCTACGAGCAGTACTTC CASSVTGTSVYEQYF
TRBD1 TRBJ1-2 few TRBV6-2/TRBV6-3 TGTGCCAGCAGTTATATCCCGCAGGGGGGAAACTATGGCTACACCTTC CASSYIPQGGNYGYTF
TRBD2 TRBJ2-7 many TRBV7-2 TGTGCCAGCAGCTTAAAGAACGGGGGGGGGACGACTTACGAGCAGTACTTC CASSLKNGGGTTYEQYF
TRBD1 TRBJ1-2 many TRBV11-2 TGTGCCAGCAGCTCAGGGACAGAAATCTATGGCTACACCTTC CASSSGTEIYGYTF
. TRBJ2-6 . TRBV28 TGTGCCAGCAGTTCCCAATCTGGGGCCAACGTCCTGACTTTC CASSSQSGANVLTF
. TRBJ2-1 many TRBV18 TGTGCCAGCTCCCCCGCCTACAATGAGCAGTTCTTC CASSPAYNEQFF
. TRBJ2-3 many TRBV5-1 TGCGCCAGCAGCTTAGGGGATGCAGATACGCAGTATTTT CASSLGDADTQYF
. TRBJ1-1 many TRBV6-2/TRBV6-3 TGTGCCAGCAGTTGGCGAGGGGTTGGATACACTGAAGCTTTCTTT CASSWRGVGYTEAFF
TRBD2 TRBJ2-3 . TRBV5-1 TGCGCCAGCAGCTTCGAAGGGACTAGCGGGAGGTCAGATACGCAGTATTTT CASSFEGTSGRSDTQYF